Described below is a single TCR beta chain sequence and its context. Its antigen is not known. V lost 5 bases to trimming and J lost 3 bases; unmatched junction nucleotides: 7. The CDR3 is made up of 15 amino acids. Germline lookup yields CDR1 SGHVS and CDR2 FNYEAQ. This sample is drawn from a study of cytomegalovirus exposure and HLA in healthy donors. The study's findings and limits: In vitro, three CMV-associated chains proved specific for CMV antigens.

PCR employed 60 Vbeta and 13 Jbeta primers. Clones were read by immunoSEQ multiplex PCR, and TCRdb kept only the in-frame ones, dropping some. The sample contains around 190,000 clones, almost 85% of which appear only once. The TCR sequence derives from a woman aged 45-60 years in good health and CMV-seronegative. V usage is TRBV7-6 and J usage is TRBJ2-7, with 10 nucleotides matching TRBD2. Sequencing input: PBMCs. This chain's CDR3 is CASSTPSGRIYEQYF. For the CDR3, the DNA is TGTGCCAGCAGCACCCCTAGCGGGAGAATCTACGAGCAGTACTTC.